Each of the 10 T cell receptor beta chains below was sequenced from the same sample in a study of sequential checkpoint blockade in melanoma. Measured with immunoSEQ multiplex PCR; TCRdb has only the in-frame clones, and not every one. The sample has several thousand clones; 70% to 80% are singletons. The treatment: randomized to nivolumab then ipilimumab (arm A) or the reverse (arm B). Source: CD8+ T cells sorted from blood (inferred from file names), taken from a patient given nivolumab and ipilimumab in sequence. These receptors were taken from a human donor with melanoma.

The chain employs TRBV27 and TRBJ2-1; D not resolved. Trimming removed 10 bases from V and 0 bases from J, with 16 bases in between. This CDR3 has 15 residues. Germline CDR1 is MNHEY and CDR2 is SMNVEV (reference sequence). CDR3 sequence (DNA): TGTGCCACCTCCCTAGAGCGAAACTCCTACAATGAGCAGTTCTTC. Its protein is CATSLERNSYNEQFF.

The chain carries TRBV30 and TRBJ1-1; no clear D gene. The CDR3 has 11 amino acids. In germline, CDR1 is GTSNPN, CDR2 SVGIG (reference sequence). V was clipped by 4 bases and J by 4 bases, with 7 bases between them. In DNA form, the CDR3 reads TGTGCCTGGAATAGAGGCACTGAAGCTTTCTTT. It translates to CAWNRGTEAFF.

J is TRBJ2-3 and V is TRBV29-1, with TRBD2 matching 14 bases. This CDR3 is 16 amino acids long. The junction had 12 bases not matched to a gene; V was cut back by 7 bases and J by 6 bases. CDR1 is SQVTM and CDR2 is ANQGSEA in the germline V gene. The CDR3 loop reads CSAAGTSGRNWDTQYF. The CDR3 nucleotides are TGCAGCGCCGCAGGGACTAGCGGGAGAAATTGGGATACGCAGTATTTT.

The chain couples TRBV14 to TRBJ2-2, with 12 bases that match TRBD2. The V segment lost 4 bases and the J segment 0 bases; nucleotides outside the gene matches: 9. The CDR3 length is 19 residues. Germline V CDR1 and CDR2: SGHDN, FVKESK. CDR3 protein: CASSRTGTSGLANTGELFF. DNA of the CDR3: TGTGCCAGCAGCCGGACCGGGACTAGCGGGCTCGCGAACACCGGGGAGCTGTTTTTT.

The chain employs TRBV4-3 and TRBJ2-2; 9 nucleotides match TRBD1. This CDR3 contains 15 residues. V lost 4 bases and J lost 2; bases outside the gene matches: 2. Germline CDR1 LGHNA, CDR2 YSLEER. The CDR3 sequence is CASSPDRGNTGELFF. CDR3 coding DNA: TGCGCCAGCAGCCCGGACAGGGGAAACACCGGGGAGCTGTTTTTT.

The V gene is TRBV6-1, the J gene TRBJ2-5, with 8 nucleotides matching TRBD2. The CDR3 length is 15 residues. The germline V gene has CDR1 MNHNS and CDR2 SASEGT. J was trimmed by 3 bases and V by 3 bases; bases with no gene match: 6. The CDR3: CASSEVAGGEETQYF. The DNA for the CDR3 is TGTGCCAGCAGTGAGGTTGCCGGGGGGGAAGAGACCCAGTACTTC.

The chain is built from TRBV6-1 and TRBJ2-7; D is possibly TRBD2 (6 bases). The CDR3 loop spans 17 amino acids. V gave up 0 bases and J gave up 3 bases, with 18 bases separating them. Per germline, CDR1 MNHNS and CDR2 SASEGT. CDR3 sequence reads: CASSEALLAGPLYEQYF. In nucleotides, the CDR3 is TGTGCCAGCAGTGAAGCGCTTCTGGCGGGGCCGCTCTACGAGCAGTACTTC.

The chain employs TRBV29-1 and TRBJ2-2; 9 bases fit TRBD1. CDR3 length: 16 residues. Germline V gene sequence: CDR1 SQVTM, CDR2 ANQGSEA. J lost 4 bases, V lost 0 bases, and 6 bases had no gene match. CDR3 DNA sequence: TGCAGCGTTGAAGATCCCCGGGACAGGGTCACCGGGGAGCTGTTTTTT. Translating it yields CSVEDPRDRVTGELFF.

This rearrangement joins TRBV5-1 to TRBJ1-1, with a tentative D call TRBD1 (6 bases). Trimming removed 2 bases at V and 1 base at J, with 9 bases between. Germline CDR1 and CDR2: SGHRS and YFSETQ. This CDR3 has 14 amino acids. The CDR3 reads CASSFGGPNTEAFF. CDR3 sequence (DNA): TGCGCCAGCAGCTTCGGGGGGCCGAACACTGAAGCTTTCTTT.

V gene TRBV7-9 combines with J gene TRBJ2-7; 11 nucleotides match TRBD1. CDR1 SEHNR and CDR2 FQNEAQ come from the germline V gene (reference sequence). The V gene end was trimmed by 6 bases and the J gene end by 4 bases; junction bases not matched to a gene: 2. The CDR3 loop spans 13 amino acids. This CDR3 is CASRGQGVYEQYF. Here the CDR3 DNA reads TGTGCCAGCAGGGGACAGGGGGTATACGAGCAGTACTTC. The whole variable domain, remainder taken from reference TRBV7-9 and TRBJ2-7, is DTGVSQNPRHKITKRGQNVTFRCDPISEHNRLYWYRQTLGQGPEFLTYFQNEAQLEKSRLLSDRFSAERPKGSFSTLEIQRTEQGDSAMYLCASRGQGVYEQYFGPGTRLTVT.